This is a list of T cell receptor beta chains from one sample in a study of post-analysis software for immune sequencing data. TCRdb recomputed calls from the PCR reads with MiXCR, one row per CDR3 protein. The repertoire holds hundreds of thousands of distinct CDR3 sequences, with roughly 58% as singletons. The specimen was blood. These TCRs come from a girl under 18 with multiple sclerosis. Each CDR3 is given without its conserved first and last residue.

TRBV11-2,ASSLDQLNEQF
TRBV6-1,ASSERAGAFQETQY
TRBV7-6,ASSLSDPLYGYT
TRBV4-1,ASSQDTSGSSYNEQF
TRBV29-1,SVRVTDLPETQY
TRBV5-1,ASSPWAGRSQGEQF
TRBV4-1,ASSQGFVQQETQY
TRBV7-9,ASSLDRGGTPNNEQF
TRBV4-1,ASSQLAGYEKLF
TRBV10-3,AISEIGLGSGANVLT
TRBV7-8,ASTWRALPQETQY
TRBV12-3/TRBV12-4,ASRTGTEFYEQY
TRBV6-6,ASSYVQGSYEQY
TRBV5-1,ASSLGLANFNEQF
TRBV28,ASSFSRGISYEQY
TRBV10-3,AISDYRTSGSYNEQF
TRBV11-2,ASSQGVPF
TRBV20-1,SAQRRLAGGNEQF
TRBV29-1,CAQDRPYEQY
TRBV20-1,SARDQRGVEQY
TRBV20-1,SASQSYNNQPQH
TRBV12-3/TRBV12-4,ASRTGTGGREQF
TRBV2,ASRGGGTDTNQPQH
TRBV5-1,ASSLYDPGLRREKLF
TRBV7-2,ASTQGRNYEQY
TRBV27,ASCTGANGDTQY
TRBV5-1,ASSRETGAYGYT
TRBV20-1,SARDQTGSGEQY
TRBV27,ASSLSGAGAGDTQY
TRBV7-6,ASSLGSGTSGKGEQF
TRBV10-3,AIKRAAGAYEQY
TRBV6-6,ASSFPTVEGTDTQY
TRBV29-1,SVEEQPGGEQF
TRBV4-1,ASSQEGGRGYT
TRBV5-1,ASSPGGGLSQPQH
TRBV29-1,SVEDPAGDNEQF
TRBV5-6,ASMLEQGDRSYEQY
TRBV2,AMGAAQTNYGYT
TRBV12-3/TRBV12-4,ASSLAAAGGYT
TRBV7-9,ASSPLTGGFGEQY